The 27 T cell receptor beta chains presented below share a single source sample, sequenced in a study of cytomegalovirus exposure and HLA in healthy donors. Using immunoSEQ multiplex PCR, the repertoire was profiled, and TCRdb retains in-frame clones only, with some absent. The sample holds some 170,000 clones; under 90% are singletons and the top ten take 10%. The sample taken for sequencing was PBMCs. Receptors were obtained from a woman under 30 in good health and CMV-seropositive.

This rearrangement joins TRBV7-2 to TRBJ1-4; no clear D gene. The CDR3 loop spans 16 amino acids. The germline V and J ends were trimmed by 0 bases and 4 bases, with 12 bases remaining between them. The germline CDR1 and CDR2 sequences are SGHTA and FQGNSA. CDR3 in DNA: TGTGCCAGCAGCTTAGCTCCCCCCGGACTTAATGAAAAACTGTTTTTT. It is translated as CASSLAPPGLNEKLFF.

The rearrangement links TRBV25-1 to TRBJ1-2; 7 bases agree with TRBD1. Germline loops: CDR1 MGHDK, CDR2 SYGVNS. This CDR3 is 13 amino acids long. J lost 4 bases, V lost 7 bases, and 6 bases had no gene match. Here the CDR3 reads CASTWGDSYGYTF. In DNA, the CDR3 is TGTGCCAGCACCTGGGGGGACAGCTATGGCTACACCTTC.

CDR3 DNA: TGTGCCAGCAGCCCTGGGCCAGATCAGCCCCAGCATTTT. Translation gives CASSPGPDQPQHF. The rearrangement joins TRBV7-3 to TRBJ1-5; D is unclear. The germline V gene encodes CDR1 SGHTA and CDR2 FQGTGA. Trimming removed 5 bases from V and 5 bases from J, with 10 bases in between. CDR3 length equals 13 residues.

Many counts were recorded for this clone. This chain joins TRBV28 and TRBJ2-7; 10 bases are a match to TRBD2. V trimming: 6 bases; J trimming: 3 bases; junction bases outside the gene matches: 5. From germline, CDR1 is MDHEN and CDR2 SYDVKM. The CDR3 has 14 residues. CDR3 sequence: CASRPSGSGYEQYF. The DNA for the CDR3 is TGTGCCAGCAGACCTAGCGGGAGCGGCTACGAGCAGTACTTC.

The J gene is TRBJ2-7, the V gene TRBV4-1, with 16 bases aligning to TRBD2. J was trimmed by 5 bases and V by 5 bases; bases with no gene match: 9. This CDR3 comprises 17 residues. Germline assignment: CDR1 MGHRA and CDR2 YSYEKL. CDR3 in DNA: TGCGCCAGCAGCTCGGGACTAGCGGGAGGGCCACTAAACGAGCAGTACTTC. The encoded protein is CASSSGLAGGPLNEQYF.

This chain joins TRBV7-9 and TRBJ1-1; 8 bases are shared with TRBD1. CDR3 length: 13 amino acids. The germline V gene has CDR1 SEHNR and CDR2 FQNEAQ (reference sequence). J lost 4 bases, V lost 4 bases, and 2 bases had no gene match. The chain's CDR3 is CASSSGQGTEAFF. The CDR3 DNA reads TGTGCCAGCAGCTCCGGACAGGGCACTGAAGCTTTCTTT.

The V gene is TRBV27, the J gene TRBJ2-1; 7 bases match TRBD2. V lost 3 bases to trimming and J lost 9 bases; unmatched junction nucleotides: 14. Germline V gene lookup returns CDR1 MNHEY and CDR2 SMNVEV (reference sequence). This CDR3 spans 16 amino acids. The CDR3 sequence is CASSFPGLSGRVEQFF. As DNA, the CDR3 is TGTGCCAGCAGTTTCCCGGGACTATCAGGTCGGGTTGAGCAGTTCTTC.

The CDR3 coding sequence is TGTGCCAGCAGCTGGGGACAGTCTCTTTACAATGAGCAGTTCTTC. Residues: CASSWGQSLYNEQFF. The rearrangement uses TRBV5-4 and TRBJ2-1, with 7 bases identical to TRBD1. Losses at the gene ends were 3 bases for V and 4 bases for J; bases not matched to a gene: 7. Germline values: CDR1 SGHNT, CDR2 YYREEE (reference sequence). The CDR3 runs 15 residues.

The rearrangement joins TRBV5-1 to TRBJ2-6, with D possibly matching TRBD1 (5 bases). The CDR3 has 15 residues. Germline CDR1 is SGHRS and CDR2 is YFSETQ. V was trimmed by 2 bases and J by 2 bases, leaving 8 bases between them. In nucleotides, the CDR3 is TGCGCCAGCAGCTTACAAGGGGCTGGGGCCAACGTCCTGACTTTC. Translation: CASSLQGAGANVLTF.

The genes are TRBV29-1 and TRBJ2-1; 8 nucleotides match TRBD2. This CDR3 contains 15 residues. Germline CDR1 is SQVTM and CDR2 is ANQGSEA. The trim removed 8 bases at V and 9 bases at J, leaving 18 bases unmatched. DNA for the CDR3: TGCAGCCTTAGGGCAGGCAGCGGGAGTTTCGGTGAGCAGTTCTTC. This codes for CSLRAGSGSFGEQFF.

This rearrangement joins TRBV6-5 to TRBJ1-1; the D is unclear. The CDR3 sequence is 15 residues long. V was trimmed by 0 bases and J by 0 bases, leaving 8 bases between them. Per the germline V gene, CDR1 is MNHEY and CDR2 is SVGAGI. The CDR3 bases are TGTGCCAGCAGTTACTCGAGGAATATGAACACTGAAGCTTTCTTT. Protein sequence: CASSYSRNMNTEAFF.

This rearrangement joins TRBV28 to TRBJ2-3; the match to TRBD1 covers 10 bases. Unmatched junction bases numbered 4, after V lost 4 bases and J lost 6 bases. This CDR3 comprises 14 residues. The germline gives CDR1 MDHEN, CDR2 SYDVKM. The CDR3 nucleotides are TGTGCCAGCAGTTCCCGACAGGGGGCGGATACGCAGTATTTT. Translated: CASSSRQGADTQYF.

The rearrangement joins TRBV28 to TRBJ2-7; TRBD2 agrees at 7 bases. With 7 bases clipped from V and 6 bases from J, the junction kept 12 bases outside the gene matches. In germline, CDR1 is MDHEN, CDR2 SYDVKM. This CDR3 is built from 14 residues. The CDR3 DNA sequence: TGTGCCAGCACGCCCGGGACTATTATCGGCGAGCAGTACTTC. This encodes CASTPGTIIGEQYF.

V and J are TRBV28 and TRBJ2-1, with 9 bases matching TRBD2. CDR1 MDHEN and CDR2 SYDVKM come from the germline V gene. The CDR3 totals 12 residues. V shed 2 bases and J 12 bases; nucleotides not matched to a gene: 2. CDR3 residues: CASSLAGGRQFF. The CDR3, as DNA: TGTGCCAGCAGTTTAGCGGGAGGGCGGCAGTTCTTC.

The chain has TRBV6-5 and TRBJ2-1, with no clear D. V was cut by 0 bases and J by 1 base, with 10 bases left in between. From germline, CDR1 is MNHEY and CDR2 SVGAGI. The CDR3 is 16 residues long. DNA for the CDR3: TGTGCCAGCAGTTACTCGTCAGTTGCTTCCTACAATGAGCAGTTCTTC. Translated, it gives CASSYSSVASYNEQFF.

This clone was found once. This sequence joins TRBV5-1 and TRBJ2-5, with 9 positions matching TRBD1. This CDR3 has 16 amino acids. V lost 4 bases, J lost 0 bases, and 7 bases stayed unmatched. Germline-derived CDR1 and CDR2 are SGHRS and YFSETQ. The CDR3 spells CASSTAGTGYQETQYF. The CDR3 DNA reads TGCGCCAGCAGCACCGCCGGGACAGGGTACCAAGAGACCCAGTACTTC. The full variable domain, in which reference TRBV5-1 and TRBJ2-5 provide the parts outside the CDR3, is KAGVTQTPRYLIKTRGQQVTLSCSPISGHRSVSWYQQTPGQGLQFLFEYFSETQRNKGNFPGRFSGRQFSNSRSEMNVSTLELGDSALYLCASSTAGTGYQETQYFGPGTRLLVL.

The genes are TRBV28 and TRBJ2-3, with 8 bases that match TRBD2. The length of the CDR3 is 15 residues. V dropped 5 bases and J dropped 4; count of bases not matched to a gene: 8. CDR1 and CDR2 from the germline V gene are MDHEN and SYDVKM. Written as DNA, the CDR3 is TGTGCCAGCAGTAAAGGGACTAGTGGGTCAGATACGCAGTATTTT. Protein product: CASSKGTSGSDTQYF.

The chain combines TRBV29-1 with TRBJ2-5; unclear D gene. The germline V and J ends were trimmed by 6 bases and 5 bases, with 19 bases remaining between them. The CDR3 runs 14 residues. Germline V gives CDR1 SQVTM, CDR2 ANQGSEA. CDR3 DNA: TGCAGCGTGCCCAGACTGAGCCGGTTTGAGACCCAGTACTTC. Translated: CSVPRLSRFETQYF.

The rearrangement joins TRBV7-9 to TRBJ2-1; 7 nucleotides match TRBD2. J gave up 0 bases and V 6 bases, and 5 bases lay outside the gene matches. CDR3 length: 15 residues. CDR1 and CDR2 from the germline V gene are SEHNR and FQNEAQ (reference sequence). The CDR3 protein is CASSLAGVSYNEQFF. CDR3 coding DNA: TGTGCCAGCAGTTTGGCGGGAGTCTCCTACAATGAGCAGTTCTTC.

V is TRBV29-1 and J is TRBJ1-2; 7 bases agree with TRBD1. J was trimmed by 3 bases and V by 6 bases; bases with no gene match: 13. CDR1 SQVTM and CDR2 ANQGSEA come from the germline V gene. The CDR3 has 15 amino acids. The DNA for the CDR3 is TGCAGCGTGCCCTCGGACAGGAGCGGATACTATGGCTACACCTTC. Its protein is CSVPSDRSGYYGYTF.

This chain uses TRBV7-9 with TRBJ2-2, with TRBD2 identical over 7 bases. The CDR3 totals 14 residues. Trimming removed 6 bases from V and 0 bases from J; junction bases left unmatched: 1. Germline assignment: CDR1 SEHNR and CDR2 FQNEAQ (reference sequence). Here the CDR3 reads CASRRGTNTGELFF. CDR3 in DNA: TGTGCCAGCAGGCGGGGGACGAACACCGGGGAGCTGTTTTTT.

The chain recombines TRBV10-3 with TRBJ2-5; D perhaps matches TRBD2 (5 bases). V was trimmed by 7 bases and J by 5 bases, leaving 17 bases between them. Germline CDR1 and CDR2: ENHRY and SYGVKD. The CDR3 length is 14 residues. The CDR3 coding sequence is TGTGCCATCAAGCGGCCCCTCTCTGGGGAGACCCAGTACTTC. Translated: CAIKRPLSGETQYF.

The chain has TRBV18 and TRBJ2-3, with D possibly matching TRBD2 (5 bases). From germline, CDR1 is KGHSH and CDR2 LQKENI. Trimming pared 7 bases from V and 4 bases from J, leaving 12 bases between. The CDR3 consists of 13 residues. The CDR3 sequence: CASLGVVADTQYF. CDR3 in DNA: TGTGCCAGCTTGGGAGTCGTGGCAGATACGCAGTATTTT.

The V gene is TRBV18, the J gene TRBJ1-1; D uncertain. CDR3 size: 15 residues. V was cut by 2 bases and J by 2 bases, with 12 bases left in between. The germline V gene encodes CDR1 KGHSH and CDR2 LQKENI. The CDR3 bases are TGTGCCAGCTCACCATTCTCGAACAGTAACACTGAAGCTTTCTTT. This gives the protein CASSPFSNSNTEAFF.

CDR3 amino acids: CASSPEYRVGSEQYF. The CDR3 nucleotides read TGTGCCAGCTCACCAGAGTATAGGGTTGGGAGCGAGCAGTACTTC. The chain uses TRBV18 and TRBJ2-7; TRBD2 might be the D (5 bases). From germline, CDR1 is KGHSH and CDR2 LQKENI. The ends were cut back, 2 bases at V and 6 bases at J, with 17 bases in the middle. CDR3 length: 15 residues.

The J gene is TRBJ2-3, the V gene TRBV7-6; a weak D match, TRBD2 (5 bases). Germline assignment: CDR1 SGHVS and CDR2 FNYEAQ. This CDR3 region has 15 residues. V lost 0 bases and J lost 5, with 12 bases in between. The CDR3 reads CASSLAGDSRDTQYF. CDR3 nucleotides: TGTGCCAGCAGCTTAGCGGGAGATTCCAGAGATACGCAGTATTTT.

This clone was detected a few times. The rearrangement joins TRBV6-5 to TRBJ2-1, with 7 nucleotides matching TRBD2. CDR1 is MNHEY, CDR2 SVGAGI, per germline. This CDR3 region has 11 residues. Losses at the gene ends were 10 bases for V and 7 bases for J; bases not matched to a gene: 4. The CDR3 region has the DNA TGTGCCACTTGGGGAGGGAATGAGCAGTTCTTC. Encoded protein: CATWGGNEQFF.